The source of this TCR beta chain is a study of PD-1 blockade in classical Hodgkin lymphoma. Germline assignment: CDR1 MGHRA and CDR2 YSYEKL. The trim removed 2 bases at V and 3 bases at J, leaving 7 bases unmatched. The CDR3 is 16 residues long. The method was immunoSEQ multiplex PCR; TCRdb's version includes in-frame clones alone and lacks a portion of them. The top ten hold around 0.6% of the sample, which has 30,000 or so clones, 80% to 90% seen once. About this clone: The antigen is not known.

Whole-study findings and limits: Whereas CD4+ TCR diversity had risen significantly by C4D1, CD8+ TCR diversity had not. Similar baseline diversity was found in complete responders and newly diagnosed patients.

Time point denoted: cycle 4 day 1 (C4D1), after 6 weeks of nivolumab. All the patients suffered relapse after autologous stem cell transplantation, and brentuximab vedotin exposure differed. With magnetic negative selection, CD4+ T cells were purified from PBMCs that had been thawed. Sequencing was performed on CD4+ T cells from blood, taken before the fourth cycle of nivolumab. The chain has TRBV4-1 and TRBJ2-3, with 8 bases aligning to TRBD1. This sequence originates from a human donor with classical Hodgkin lymphoma. The CDR3 protein is CASSQRDRFRTDTQYF. CDR3 bases: TGCGCCAGCAGCCAACGGGACAGGTTCAGGACAGATACGCAGTATTTT.